The 18 T cell receptor beta chains in this list originate from one sample, sequenced in a study of cytomegalovirus exposure and HLA in healthy donors. Using immunoSEQ multiplex PCR, the repertoire was profiled, and TCRdb retains in-frame clones only, with some absent. The sample shows approximately 100,000 clones, 88% of them seen only once. The sequenced material came from PBMCs. Every receptor here comes from a woman aged 18-29 years in good health and CMV-seropositive.

The rearrangement uses TRBV5-6 and TRBJ2-2; TRBD1 agrees at 8 bases. The CDR3 runs 13 residues. Germline V gene data show CDR1 as SGHDT and CDR2 as YYEEEE. The trim removed 4 bases at V and 6 bases at J, leaving 2 bases unmatched. DNA of the CDR3: TGTGCCAGCAGCATACAGGGGGCCGGGGAGCTGTTTTTT. It codes for CASSIQGAGELFF.

This clone appeared a single time. The CDR3 region is CASSVQGTGNTEAFF. The DNA for the CDR3 is TGTGCCAGCAGCGTCCAAGGTACGGGGAACACTGAAGCTTTCTTT. The rearrangement links TRBV9 to TRBJ1-1; D uncertain. Germline lookup yields CDR1 SGDLS and CDR2 YYNGEE. The CDR3 loop spans 15 amino acids. V shed 2 bases and J shed 1 base, with 12 bases lying between them.

V is TRBV5-4 and J is TRBJ1-6, with no clear D. With 0 bases removed from V and 9 bases from J, the gap between germline ends came to 10 bases. The CDR3 loop spans 14 amino acids. CDR1 SGHNT and CDR2 YYREEE come from the germline V gene (reference sequence). Here the CDR3 DNA reads TGTGCCAGCAGCTTGGACAGTCAGATTTCACCCCTCCACTTT. It translates to CASSLDSQISPLHF.

This clone came up once. J is TRBJ1-6 and V is TRBV19, with TRBD1 matching 9 bases. Germline V lookup: CDR1 LNHDA, CDR2 SQIVND (reference sequence). V trimming: 8 bases; J trimming: 7 bases; junction bases outside the gene matches: 6. There are 14 residues in the CDR3. CDR3 nucleotides: TGTGCCAGTTCCACAGGGGGCGGGAATTCACCCCTCCACTTT. Amino acids: CASSTGGGNSPLHF.

V is TRBV5-6 and J is TRBJ2-3; D is ambiguous. Trimming took 5 bases from V and 7 from J, leaving 17 bases between them. This CDR3 has 14 residues. Germline assignment: CDR1 SGHDT and CDR2 YYEEEE. The CDR3 sequence is CASSKKFGGYTQYF. The CDR3, as DNA: TGTGCCAGCAGTAAAAAATTTGGCGGATATACGCAGTATTTT.

The chain employs TRBV6-1 and TRBJ2-7; TRBD2 is a possible D gene (7 bases). CDR3 size: 12 residues. V was pared by 6 bases and J by 10 bases, with 16 bases between. Germline V lookup: CDR1 MNHNS, CDR2 SASEGT. The DNA of the CDR3 is TGTGCCAGCAGCCCCGGGGGGCGGCTTCAGTACGTC. Translation: CASSPGGRLQYV.

The rearrangement uses TRBV28 and TRBJ2-7, with D perhaps matching TRBD2 (5 bases). The CDR3 contains 11 residues. The germline gives CDR1 MDHEN, CDR2 SYDVKM. V gave up 4 bases and J gave up 6 bases, with 7 bases separating them. This chain's CDR3 is CASSSGSEQYF. In nucleotides, the CDR3 is TGTGCCAGCAGTTCGGGGAGCGAGCAGTACTTC.

The chain is built from TRBV7-6 and TRBJ2-3; D perhaps matches TRBD1 (6 bases). This CDR3 is 15 amino acids long. Germline assignment: CDR1 SGHVS and CDR2 FNYEAQ. V was clipped by 4 bases and J by 1 base, with 12 bases between them. The CDR3 DNA follows: TGTGCCAGCAGCTCCAGGGGATGGGGCACAGATACGCAGTATTTT. It specifies CASSSRGWGTDTQYF.

The V gene is TRBV28, the J gene TRBJ1-2; D is unresolved. Looked up from germline, CDR1 is MDHEN and CDR2 is SYDVKM. This CDR3 is 14 amino acids long. Trimming took off 2 bases at V and 4 bases at J, with 11 bases between the two ends. The CDR3 DNA follows: TGTGCCAGCAGTTTAGGTTTTGTTAGCTATGGCTACACCTTC. Translated: CASSLGFVSYGYTF.

The CDR3 loop is CASSVSGGRPDTQYF. The CDR3 DNA reads TGTGCCAGCAGCGTTAGCGGGGGCAGGCCAGATACGCAGTATTTT. This chain joins TRBV9 and TRBJ2-3, with 9 nucleotides matching TRBD2. The germline gives CDR1 SGDLS, CDR2 YYNGEE. This CDR3 comprises 15 residues. Trimming cost V 2 bases and J 4 bases; bases outside gene matches: 5. Together with reference TRBV9 and TRBJ2-3, the CDR3 gives the full variable domain: DSGVTQTPKHLITATGQRVTLRCSPRSGDLSVYWYQQSLDQGLQFLIQYYNGEERAKGNILERFSAQQFPDLHSELNLSSLELGDSALYFCASSVSGGRPDTQYFGPGTRLTVL.

The chain carries TRBV5-4 and TRBJ1-3, with D maybe TRBD1 (6 bases). V was cut by 4 bases and J by 0 bases, with 11 bases left in between. Germline CDR1 is SGHNT and CDR2 is YYREEE (reference sequence). The CDR3 spans 15 residues. Here the CDR3 DNA reads TGTGCCAGCAGCGACAGGCAGAGCTCTGGAAACACCATATATTTT. Amino acids: CASSDRQSSGNTIYF.

The chain employs TRBV6-1 and TRBJ1-2, with D perhaps TRBD1 (6 bases). Germline V lookup: CDR1 MNHNS, CDR2 SASEGT. Between the trimmed V and J ends, which lost 5 bases and 4 bases, there was a span of 17 bases. The length of the CDR3 is 15 residues. DNA for the CDR3: TGTGCCAGCAGTCCGGGATGGGGGCTATCCTATGGCTACACCTTC. Its translation: CASSPGWGLSYGYTF.

This chain joins TRBV6-6 and TRBJ2-2; 8 bases align to TRBD1. This CDR3 is built from 16 residues. V lost 0 bases, J lost 4 bases, and 4 bases stayed unmatched. CDR1 is MNHNY, CDR2 SVGAGI, per germline (reference sequence). CDR3 nucleotide sequence: TGTGCCAGCAGTTACTCCGGGGACAGGCGCACCGGGGAGCTGTTTTTT. As protein: CASSYSGDRRTGELFF.

In its sample, this clone was seen a few times. The chain uses TRBV4-1 and TRBJ1-2; 8 bases line up with TRBD1. With V trimmed by 1 base and J by 7 bases, 2 bases remained unmatched. The CDR3 sequence is 13 residues long. Per the germline V gene, CDR1 is MGHRA and CDR2 is YSYEKL. CDR3 DNA sequence: TGCGCCAGCAGCCAAGGGACAGGGAGTGGCTACACCTTC. Its protein is CASSQGTGSGYTF.

The chain couples TRBV29-1 to TRBJ1-2; TRBD1 aligns across 8 bases. From germline, CDR1 is SQVTM and CDR2 ANQGSEA. V was pared by 3 bases and J by 6 bases, with 6 bases of the junction left unmatched. The CDR3 has 13 amino acids. CDR3 sequence reads: CSVEAQGAHGYTF. The CDR3 DNA sequence: TGCAGCGTTGAGGCGCAGGGGGCCCATGGCTACACCTTC.

The chain couples TRBV18 to TRBJ2-5; 9 nucleotides line up with TRBD1. The ends lost 6 bases at V and 4 bases at J; junction bases unmatched: 9. This CDR3 contains 15 residues. Germline V CDR1 and CDR2: KGHSH, LQKENI. The CDR3 DNA reads as TGTGCCAGCTCGCTAGGACAGGGGAGCGGAGAGACCCAGTACTTC. The encoded protein is CASSLGQGSGETQYF.

This sequence joins TRBV27 and TRBJ1-1; tentative D call: TRBD1 (5 bases). Germline V gives CDR1 MNHEY, CDR2 SMNVEV (reference sequence). V was trimmed by 5 bases and J by 6 bases, leaving 10 bases between them. The CDR3 has 12 residues. This chain's CDR3 is CASSGREAEAFF. For the CDR3, the DNA is TGTGCCAGCAGTGGCAGGGAGGCTGAAGCTTTCTTT.

The chain uses TRBV7-9 and TRBJ1-3; 10 nucleotides line up with TRBD1. CDR1 is SEHNR, CDR2 FQNEAQ, per germline (reference sequence). With V trimmed by 1 base and J by 2 bases, 5 bases remained unmatched. This CDR3 contains 17 residues. CDR3 amino acids: CASSLGTGGIPGNTIYF. CDR3 nucleotide sequence: TGTGCCAGCAGCTTAGGGACAGGGGGAATCCCTGGAAACACCATATATTTT. Supplemented by reference TRBV7-9 and TRBJ1-3, the full variable domain reads DTGVSQNPRHKITKRGQNVTFRCDPISEHNRLYWYRQTLGQGPEFLTYFQNEAQLEKSRLLSDRFSAERPKGSFSTLEIQRTEQGDSAMYLCASSLGTGGIPGNTIYFGEGSWLTVV.